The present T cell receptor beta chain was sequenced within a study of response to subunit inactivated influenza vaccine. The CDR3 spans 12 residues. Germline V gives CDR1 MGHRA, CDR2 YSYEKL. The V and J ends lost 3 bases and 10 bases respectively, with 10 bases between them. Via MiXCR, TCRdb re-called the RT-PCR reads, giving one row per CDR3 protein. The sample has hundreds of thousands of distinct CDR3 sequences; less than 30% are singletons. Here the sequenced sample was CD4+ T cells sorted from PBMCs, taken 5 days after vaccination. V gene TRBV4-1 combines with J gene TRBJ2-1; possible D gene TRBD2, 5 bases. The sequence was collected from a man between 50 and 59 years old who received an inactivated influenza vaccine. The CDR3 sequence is CASSQLGREQFF. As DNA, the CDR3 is TGCGCCAGCAGCCAGCTTGGGAGAGAGCAGTTCTTC.